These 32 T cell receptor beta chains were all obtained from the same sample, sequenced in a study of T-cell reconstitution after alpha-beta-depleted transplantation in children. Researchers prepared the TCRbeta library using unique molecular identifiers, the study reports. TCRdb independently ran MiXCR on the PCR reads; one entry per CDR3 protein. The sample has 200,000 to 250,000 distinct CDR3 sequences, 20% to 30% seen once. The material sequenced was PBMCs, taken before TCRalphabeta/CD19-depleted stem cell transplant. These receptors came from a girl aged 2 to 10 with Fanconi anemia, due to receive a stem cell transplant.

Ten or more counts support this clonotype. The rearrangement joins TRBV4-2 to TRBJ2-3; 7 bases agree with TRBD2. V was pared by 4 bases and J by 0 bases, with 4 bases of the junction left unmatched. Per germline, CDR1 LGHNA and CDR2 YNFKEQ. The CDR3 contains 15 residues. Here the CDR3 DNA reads TGTGCCAGCAGCCTGAGCGGGAAGAGCACAGATACGCAGTATTTT. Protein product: CASSLSGKSTDTQYF.

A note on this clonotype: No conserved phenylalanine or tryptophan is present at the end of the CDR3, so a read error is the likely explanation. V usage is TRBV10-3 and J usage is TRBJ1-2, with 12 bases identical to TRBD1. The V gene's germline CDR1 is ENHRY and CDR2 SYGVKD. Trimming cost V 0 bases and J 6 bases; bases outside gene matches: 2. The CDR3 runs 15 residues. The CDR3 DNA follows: TGTGCCATCAGTGAGTCGGGACAGGGGGCGAATGGCTACACCTGC. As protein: CAISESGQGANGYTC.

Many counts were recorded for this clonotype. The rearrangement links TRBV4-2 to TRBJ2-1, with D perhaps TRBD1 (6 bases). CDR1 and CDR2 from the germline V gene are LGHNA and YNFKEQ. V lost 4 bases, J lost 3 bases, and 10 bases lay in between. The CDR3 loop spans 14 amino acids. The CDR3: CASSLGAVYNEQFF. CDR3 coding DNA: TGTGCCAGCAGCCTGGGGGCCGTCTACAATGAGCAGTTCTTC.

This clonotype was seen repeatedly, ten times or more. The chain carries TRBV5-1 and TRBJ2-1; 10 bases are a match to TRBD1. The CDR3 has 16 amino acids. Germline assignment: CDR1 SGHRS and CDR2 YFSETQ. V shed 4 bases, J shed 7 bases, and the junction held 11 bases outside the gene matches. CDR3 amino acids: CASSRRDRGIGNEQFF. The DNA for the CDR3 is TGCGCCAGCAGCCGTCGGGACAGGGGTATTGGAAATGAGCAGTTCTTC.

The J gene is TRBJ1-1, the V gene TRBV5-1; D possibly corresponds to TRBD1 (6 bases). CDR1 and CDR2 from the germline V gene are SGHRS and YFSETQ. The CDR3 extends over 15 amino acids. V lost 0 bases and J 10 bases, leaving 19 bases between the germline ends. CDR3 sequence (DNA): TGCGCCAGCAGCTTGGAACCGGGGGGGGCGCGAGTAGCTTTCTTT. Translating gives CASSLEPGGARVAFF.

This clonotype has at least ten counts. CDR3 residues: CASSWDRSTGELFF. The CDR3 DNA reads as TGTGCCAGCAGTTGGGACAGATCCACCGGGGAGCTGTTTTTT. The rearrangement uses TRBV6-5 and TRBJ2-2; 7 bases align to TRBD1. CDR1 MNHEY and CDR2 SVGAGI come from the germline V gene. This CDR3 is 14 amino acids long. V lost 4 bases and J lost 4; bases outside the gene matches: 3.

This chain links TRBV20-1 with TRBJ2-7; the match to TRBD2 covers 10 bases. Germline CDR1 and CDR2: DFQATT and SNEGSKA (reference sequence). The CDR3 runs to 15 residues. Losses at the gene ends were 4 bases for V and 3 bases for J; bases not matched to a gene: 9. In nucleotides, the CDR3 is TGCAGTGCTACTGGCCTAGCGGGGGCCTTCTACGAGCAGTACTTC. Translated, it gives CSATGLAGAFYEQYF.

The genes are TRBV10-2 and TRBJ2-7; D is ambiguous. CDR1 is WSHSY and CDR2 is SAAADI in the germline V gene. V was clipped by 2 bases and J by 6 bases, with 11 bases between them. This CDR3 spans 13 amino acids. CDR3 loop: CASSEKLKTEQYF. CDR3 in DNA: TGCGCCAGCAGTGAGAAGTTAAAGACCGAGCAGTACTTC.

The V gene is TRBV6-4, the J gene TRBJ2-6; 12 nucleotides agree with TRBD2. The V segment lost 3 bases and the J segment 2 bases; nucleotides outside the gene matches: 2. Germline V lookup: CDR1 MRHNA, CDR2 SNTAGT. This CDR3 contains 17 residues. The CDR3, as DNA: TGTGCCAGCAGTGAGTCTAGCGGGGGGGCTGGGGCCAACGTCCTGACTTTC. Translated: CASSESSGGAGANVLTF.

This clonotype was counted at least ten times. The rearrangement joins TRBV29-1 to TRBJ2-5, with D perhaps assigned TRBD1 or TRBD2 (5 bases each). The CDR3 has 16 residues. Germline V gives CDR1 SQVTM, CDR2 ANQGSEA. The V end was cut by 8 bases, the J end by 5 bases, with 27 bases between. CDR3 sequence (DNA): TGCAGCTCAATTGTGGCCAGGGACGGTTGGTGGGAGACCCAGTACTTC. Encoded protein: CSSIVARDGWWETQYF. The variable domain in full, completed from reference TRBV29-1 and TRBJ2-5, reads SAVISQKPSRDICQRGTSLTIQCQVDSQVTMMFWYRQQPGQSLTLIATANQGSEATYESGFVIDKFPISRPNLTFSTLTVSNMSPEDSSIYLCSSIVARDGWWETQYFGPGTRLLVL.

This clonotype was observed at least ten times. The CDR3 here is CSARGYNSPLHF. For the CDR3, the DNA is TGCAGTGCTAGGGGATATAATTCACCCCTCCACTTT. V and J are TRBV20-1 and TRBJ1-6; D unresolved. V lost 3 bases and J 4 bases, leaving 4 bases between the germline ends. Germline V lookup: CDR1 DFQATT, CDR2 SNEGSKA (reference sequence). The CDR3 length is 12 residues.

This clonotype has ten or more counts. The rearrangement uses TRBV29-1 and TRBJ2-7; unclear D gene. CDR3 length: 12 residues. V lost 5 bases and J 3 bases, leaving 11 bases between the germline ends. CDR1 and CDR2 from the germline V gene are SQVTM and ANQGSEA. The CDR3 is CSVCTDLYEQYF. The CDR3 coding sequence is TGCAGCGTTTGCACAGATCTCTACGAGCAGTACTTC.

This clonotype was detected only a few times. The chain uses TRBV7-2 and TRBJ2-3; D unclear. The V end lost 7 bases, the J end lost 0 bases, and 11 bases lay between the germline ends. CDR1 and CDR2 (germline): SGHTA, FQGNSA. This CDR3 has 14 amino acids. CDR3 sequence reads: CASTPTTSTDTQYF. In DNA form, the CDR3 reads TGTGCCAGCACCCCGACAACTAGCACAGATACGCAGTATTTT.

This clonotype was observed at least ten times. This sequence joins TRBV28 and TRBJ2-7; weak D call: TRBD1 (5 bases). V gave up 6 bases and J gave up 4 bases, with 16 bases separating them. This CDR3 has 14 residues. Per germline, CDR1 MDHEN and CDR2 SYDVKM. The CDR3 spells CASSLMTAAYEQYF. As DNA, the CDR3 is TGTGCCAGCAGCCTCATGACAGCAGCATACGAGCAGTACTTC.

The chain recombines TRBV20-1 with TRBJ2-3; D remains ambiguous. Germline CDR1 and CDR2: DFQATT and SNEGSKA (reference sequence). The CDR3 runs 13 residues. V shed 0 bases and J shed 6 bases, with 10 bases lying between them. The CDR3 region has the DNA TGCAGTGCTAGAGATAAACGGCTGGATACGCAGTATTTT. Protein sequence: CSARDKRLDTQYF.

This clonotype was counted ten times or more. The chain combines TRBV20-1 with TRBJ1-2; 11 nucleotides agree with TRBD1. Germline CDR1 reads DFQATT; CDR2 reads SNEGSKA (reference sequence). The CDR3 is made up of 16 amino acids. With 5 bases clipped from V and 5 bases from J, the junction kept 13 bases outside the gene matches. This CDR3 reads CSAPPPGQGGGYGYTF. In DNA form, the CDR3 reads TGCAGTGCTCCGCCTCCGGGACAGGGGGGTGGGTATGGCTACACCTTC.

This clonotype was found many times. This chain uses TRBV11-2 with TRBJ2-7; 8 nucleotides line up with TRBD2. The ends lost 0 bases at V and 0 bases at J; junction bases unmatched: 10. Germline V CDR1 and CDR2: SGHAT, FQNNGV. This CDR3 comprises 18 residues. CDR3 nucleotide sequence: TGTGCCAGCAGCTTAGACCGGCTAGCGGGTTGGAGCTCCTACGAGCAGTACTTC. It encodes CASSLDRLAGWSSYEQYF.

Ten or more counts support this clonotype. The CDR3 region has the DNA TGTGCCAGCAGTCCAACGGGACTCAGCACAGATACGCAGTATTTT. This sequence encodes CASSPTGLSTDTQYF. This chain joins TRBV12-3 or TRBV12-4 and TRBJ2-3; a weak D match, TRBD2 (6 bases). The CDR3 loop spans 15 amino acids. Deletions cut 5 bases from V and 0 bases from J, with 12 bases between.

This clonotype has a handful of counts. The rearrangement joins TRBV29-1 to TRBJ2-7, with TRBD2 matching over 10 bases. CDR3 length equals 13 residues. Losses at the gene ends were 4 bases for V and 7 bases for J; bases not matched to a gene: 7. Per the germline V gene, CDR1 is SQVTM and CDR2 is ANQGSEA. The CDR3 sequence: CSVVSGRSAEQYF. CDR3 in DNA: TGCAGCGTTGTTAGCGGGAGGTCGGCTGAGCAGTACTTC.

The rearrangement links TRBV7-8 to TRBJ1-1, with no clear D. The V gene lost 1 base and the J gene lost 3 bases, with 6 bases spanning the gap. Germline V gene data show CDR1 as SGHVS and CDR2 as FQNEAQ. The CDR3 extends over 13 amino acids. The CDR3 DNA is TGTGCCAGCAGCTTAGTGCGATACACTGAAGCTTTCTTT. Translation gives CASSLVRYTEAFF.

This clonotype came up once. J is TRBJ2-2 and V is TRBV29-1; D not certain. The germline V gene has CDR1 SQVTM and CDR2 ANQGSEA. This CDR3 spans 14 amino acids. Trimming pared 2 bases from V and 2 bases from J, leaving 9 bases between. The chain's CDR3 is CSVETRANTGELFF. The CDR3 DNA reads TGCAGCGTTGAAACTCGCGCAAACACCGGGGAGCTGTTTTTT.

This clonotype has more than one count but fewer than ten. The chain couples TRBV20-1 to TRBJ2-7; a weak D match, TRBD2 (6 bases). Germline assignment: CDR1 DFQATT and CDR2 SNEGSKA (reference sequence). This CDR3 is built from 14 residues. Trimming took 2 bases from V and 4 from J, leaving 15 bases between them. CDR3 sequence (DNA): TGCAGTGCTAGACATTTAGCGGCCGAATACGAGCAGTACTTC. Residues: CSARHLAAEYEQYF.

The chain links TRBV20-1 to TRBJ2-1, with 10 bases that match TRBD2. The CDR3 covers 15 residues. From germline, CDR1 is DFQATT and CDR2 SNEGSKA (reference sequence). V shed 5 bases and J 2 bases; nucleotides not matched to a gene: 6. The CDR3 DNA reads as TGCAGTGCTGCTATAGCGGGGGGTCCCTACAATGAGCAGTTCTTC. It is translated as CSAAIAGGPYNEQFF.

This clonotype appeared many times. CDR3 sequence (DNA): TGCGCCAGCAGCAGTAGCGGGGGCCACTACAATGAGCAGTTCTTC. Translated: CASSSSGGHYNEQFF. The gene calls are TRBV5-1 and TRBJ2-1; TRBD2 aligns across 9 bases. V lost 4 bases to trimming and J lost 3 bases; unmatched junction nucleotides: 5. The CDR3 consists of 15 residues. The germline CDR1 and CDR2 sequences are SGHRS and YFSETQ.

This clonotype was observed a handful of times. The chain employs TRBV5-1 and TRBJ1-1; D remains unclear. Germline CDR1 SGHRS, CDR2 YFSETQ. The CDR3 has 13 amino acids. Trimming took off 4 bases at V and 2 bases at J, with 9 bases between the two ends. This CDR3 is CASSPLTNTEAFF. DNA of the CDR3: TGCGCCAGCAGCCCACTCACTAACACTGAAGCTTTCTTT.

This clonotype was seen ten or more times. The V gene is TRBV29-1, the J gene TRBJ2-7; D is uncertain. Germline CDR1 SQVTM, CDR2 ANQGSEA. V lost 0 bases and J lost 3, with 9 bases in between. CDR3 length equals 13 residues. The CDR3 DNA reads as TGCAGCGTTGAAGATGGTTGGGGCTACGAGCAGTACTTC. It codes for CSVEDGWGYEQYF.

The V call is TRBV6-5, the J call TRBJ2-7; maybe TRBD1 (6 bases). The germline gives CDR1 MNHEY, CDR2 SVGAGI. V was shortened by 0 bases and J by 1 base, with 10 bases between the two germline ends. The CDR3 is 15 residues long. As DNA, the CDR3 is TGTGCCAGCAGTTACTCAGGACAGTTTTCCTACGAGCAGTACTTC. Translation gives CASSYSGQFSYEQYF.

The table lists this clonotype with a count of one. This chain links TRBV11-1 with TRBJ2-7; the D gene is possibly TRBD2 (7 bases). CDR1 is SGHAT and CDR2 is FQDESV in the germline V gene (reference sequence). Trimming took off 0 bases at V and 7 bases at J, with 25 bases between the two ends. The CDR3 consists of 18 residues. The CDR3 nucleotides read TGTGCCAGCAGCTTAGCATGGGGCCTCGGGGGGCGCGGAGAAGAGCAGTACTTC. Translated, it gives CASSLAWGLGGRGEEQYF.

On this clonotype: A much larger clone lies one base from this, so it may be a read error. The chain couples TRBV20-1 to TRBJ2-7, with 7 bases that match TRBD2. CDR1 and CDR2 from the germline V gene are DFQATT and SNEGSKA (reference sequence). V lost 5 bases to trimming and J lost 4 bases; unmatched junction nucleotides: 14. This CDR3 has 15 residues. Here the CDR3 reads CSAPDLASGVYEQYF. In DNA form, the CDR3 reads TGCAGTGCTCCCGATCTGGCTAGCGGAGTATACGAGCAGTACTTC.

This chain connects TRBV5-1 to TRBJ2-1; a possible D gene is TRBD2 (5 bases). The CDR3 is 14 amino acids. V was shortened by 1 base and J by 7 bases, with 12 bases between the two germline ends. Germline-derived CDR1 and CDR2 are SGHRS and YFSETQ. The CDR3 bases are TGCGCCAGCAGCTTGTCTTCCACGGGGAATGAGCAGTTCTTC. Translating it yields CASSLSSTGNEQFF.

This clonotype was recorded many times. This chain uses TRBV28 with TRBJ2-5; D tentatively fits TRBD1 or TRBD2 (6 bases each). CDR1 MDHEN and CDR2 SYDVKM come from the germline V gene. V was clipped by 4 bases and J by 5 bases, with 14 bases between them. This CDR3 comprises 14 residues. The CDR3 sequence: CASSSFGGRETQYF. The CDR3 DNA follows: TGTGCCAGCAGTTCGTTCGGGGGCCGGGAGACCCAGTACTTC.

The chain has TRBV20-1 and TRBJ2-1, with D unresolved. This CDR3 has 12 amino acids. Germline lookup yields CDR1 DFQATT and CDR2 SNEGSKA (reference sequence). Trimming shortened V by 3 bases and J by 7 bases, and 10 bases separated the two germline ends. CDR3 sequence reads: CSARERVNEQFF. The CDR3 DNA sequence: TGCAGTGCTAGGGAAAGGGTTAATGAGCAGTTCTTC.